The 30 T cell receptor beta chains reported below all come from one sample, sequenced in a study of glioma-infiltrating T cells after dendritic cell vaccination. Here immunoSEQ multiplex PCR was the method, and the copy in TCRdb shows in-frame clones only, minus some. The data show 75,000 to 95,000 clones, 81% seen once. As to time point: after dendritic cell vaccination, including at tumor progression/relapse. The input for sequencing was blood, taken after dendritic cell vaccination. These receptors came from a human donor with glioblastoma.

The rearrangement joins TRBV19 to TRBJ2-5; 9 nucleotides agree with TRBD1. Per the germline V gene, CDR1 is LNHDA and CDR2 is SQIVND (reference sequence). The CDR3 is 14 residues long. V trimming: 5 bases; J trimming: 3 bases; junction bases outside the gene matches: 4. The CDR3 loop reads CASSRRTGEETQYF. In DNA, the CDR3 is TGTGCCAGTAGTCGCAGGACAGGGGAAGAGACCCAGTACTTC.

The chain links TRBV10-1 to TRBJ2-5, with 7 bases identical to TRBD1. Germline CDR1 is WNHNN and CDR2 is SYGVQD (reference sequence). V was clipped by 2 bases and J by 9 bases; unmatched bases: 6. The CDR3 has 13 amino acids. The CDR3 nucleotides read TGCGCCAGCAGTGAGAGACAGGGTGCGCCCCAGTACTTC. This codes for CASSERQGAPQYF.

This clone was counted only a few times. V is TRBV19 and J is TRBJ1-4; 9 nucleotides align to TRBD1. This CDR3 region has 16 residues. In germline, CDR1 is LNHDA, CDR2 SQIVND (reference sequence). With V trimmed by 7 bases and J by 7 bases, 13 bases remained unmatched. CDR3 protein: CASTTGGRFSREKLFF. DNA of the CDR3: TGTGCCAGTACGACAGGGGGAAGGTTTTCGCGTGAAAAACTGTTTTTT.

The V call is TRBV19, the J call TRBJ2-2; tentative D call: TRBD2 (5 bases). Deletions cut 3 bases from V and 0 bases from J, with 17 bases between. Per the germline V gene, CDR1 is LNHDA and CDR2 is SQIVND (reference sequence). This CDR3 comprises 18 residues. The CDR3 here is CASSILPLATANTGELFF. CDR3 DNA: TGTGCCAGTAGTATTCTGCCTTTAGCGACCGCGAACACCGGGGAGCTGTTTTTT.

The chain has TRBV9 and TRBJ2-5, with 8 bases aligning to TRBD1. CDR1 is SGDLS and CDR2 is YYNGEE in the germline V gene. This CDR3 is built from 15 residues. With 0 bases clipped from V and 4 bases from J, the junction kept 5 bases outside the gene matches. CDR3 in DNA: TGTGCCAGCAGCGTAGTCTCGACAGGGGTAGAGACCCAGTACTTC. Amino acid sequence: CASSVVSTGVETQYF.

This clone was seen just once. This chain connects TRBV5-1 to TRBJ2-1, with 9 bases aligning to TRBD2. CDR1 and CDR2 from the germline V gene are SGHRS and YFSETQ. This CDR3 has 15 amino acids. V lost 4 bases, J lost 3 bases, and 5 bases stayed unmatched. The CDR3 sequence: CASSPGLALYNEQFF. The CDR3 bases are TGCGCCAGCAGCCCAGGACTAGCGCTCTACAATGAGCAGTTCTTC.

CDR3 amino acids: CASRLGGRDEKLFF. CDR3 coding DNA: TGTGCCAGCCGGTTGGGGGGTAGGGATGAAAAACTGTTTTTT. The chain has TRBV6-5 and TRBJ1-4, with D perhaps TRBD1 (5 bases). The CDR3 runs 14 residues. The germline CDR1 and CDR2 sequences are MNHEY and SVGAGI. The V gene lost 8 bases and the J gene lost 6 bases, with 16 bases spanning the gap.

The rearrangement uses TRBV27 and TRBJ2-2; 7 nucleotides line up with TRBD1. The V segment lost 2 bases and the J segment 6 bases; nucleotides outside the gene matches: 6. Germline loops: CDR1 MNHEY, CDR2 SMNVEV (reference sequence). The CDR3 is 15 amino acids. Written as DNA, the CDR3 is TGTGCCAGCAGTTTACAGGGGGTATCGCCCGGGGAGCTGTTTTTT. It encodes CASSLQGVSPGELFF.

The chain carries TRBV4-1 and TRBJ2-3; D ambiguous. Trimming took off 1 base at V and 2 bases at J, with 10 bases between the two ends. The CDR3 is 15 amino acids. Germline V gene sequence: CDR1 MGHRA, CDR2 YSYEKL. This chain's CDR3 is CASSQVVGATDTQYF. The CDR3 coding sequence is TGCGCCAGCAGCCAAGTTGTAGGAGCCACAGATACGCAGTATTTT.

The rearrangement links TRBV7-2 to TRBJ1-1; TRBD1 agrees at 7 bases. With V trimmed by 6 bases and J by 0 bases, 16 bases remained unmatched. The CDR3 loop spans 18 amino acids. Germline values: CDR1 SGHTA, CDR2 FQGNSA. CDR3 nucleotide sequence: TGTGCCAGCAGAACCCCGGGACAGCGTCCCCAACTGAACACTGAAGCTTTCTTT. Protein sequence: CASRTPGQRPQLNTEAFF.

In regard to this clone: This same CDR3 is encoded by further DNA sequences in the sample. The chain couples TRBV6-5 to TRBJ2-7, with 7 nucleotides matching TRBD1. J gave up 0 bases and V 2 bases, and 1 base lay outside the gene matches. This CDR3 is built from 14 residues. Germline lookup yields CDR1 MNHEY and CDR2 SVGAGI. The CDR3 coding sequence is TGTGCCAGCAGTTACCGGGACAGCTCCTACGAGCAGTACTTC. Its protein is CASSYRDSSYEQYF.

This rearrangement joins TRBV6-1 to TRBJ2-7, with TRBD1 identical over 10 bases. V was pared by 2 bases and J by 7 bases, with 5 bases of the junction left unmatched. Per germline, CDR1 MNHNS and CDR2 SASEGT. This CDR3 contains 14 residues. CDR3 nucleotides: TGTGCCAGCAGTGAACCCGGGACAGGGGAAGAGCAGTACTTC. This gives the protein CASSEPGTGEEQYF.

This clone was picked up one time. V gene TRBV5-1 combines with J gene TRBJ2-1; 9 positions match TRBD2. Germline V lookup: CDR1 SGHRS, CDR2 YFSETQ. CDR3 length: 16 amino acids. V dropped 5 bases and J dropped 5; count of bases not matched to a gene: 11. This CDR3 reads CASRQIRLADNNEQFF. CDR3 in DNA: TGCGCCAGCAGGCAAATTCGACTAGCGGACAACAATGAGCAGTTCTTC. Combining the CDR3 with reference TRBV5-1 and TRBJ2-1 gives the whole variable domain KAGVTQTPRYLIKTRGQQVTLSCSPISGHRSVSWYQQTPGQGLQFLFEYFSETQRNKGNFPGRFSGRQFSNSRSEMNVSTLELGDSALYLCASRQIRLADNNEQFFGPGTRLTVL.

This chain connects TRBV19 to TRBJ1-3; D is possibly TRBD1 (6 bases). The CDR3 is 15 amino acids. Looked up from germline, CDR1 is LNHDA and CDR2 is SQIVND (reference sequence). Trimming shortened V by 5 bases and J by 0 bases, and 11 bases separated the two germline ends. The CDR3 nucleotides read TGTGCCAGTAGTGTGACAGGCAACTCTGGAAACACCATATATTTT. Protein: CASSVTGNSGNTIYF.

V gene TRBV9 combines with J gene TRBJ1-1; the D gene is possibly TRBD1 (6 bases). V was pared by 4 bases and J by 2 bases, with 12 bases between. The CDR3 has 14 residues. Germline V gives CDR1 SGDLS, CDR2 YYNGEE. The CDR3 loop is CASSTDRRNTEAFF. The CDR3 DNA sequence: TGTGCCAGCAGCACCGACAGGCGCAACACTGAAGCTTTCTTT.

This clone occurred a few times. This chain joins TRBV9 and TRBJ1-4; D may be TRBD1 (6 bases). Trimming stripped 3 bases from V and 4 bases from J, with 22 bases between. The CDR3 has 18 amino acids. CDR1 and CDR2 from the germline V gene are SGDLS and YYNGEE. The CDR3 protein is CASSAGLLTGRRNEKLFF. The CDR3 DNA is TGTGCCAGCAGCGCCGGATTGCTTACAGGGAGACGTAATGAAAAACTGTTTTTT.

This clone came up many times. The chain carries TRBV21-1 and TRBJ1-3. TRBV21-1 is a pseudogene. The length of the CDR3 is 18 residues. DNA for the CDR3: TGTGCCAGCAGCTCTACTAACGCGGAGGGGATCTCTGGAAACACCATATATTTT. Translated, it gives CASSSTNAEGISGNTIYF.

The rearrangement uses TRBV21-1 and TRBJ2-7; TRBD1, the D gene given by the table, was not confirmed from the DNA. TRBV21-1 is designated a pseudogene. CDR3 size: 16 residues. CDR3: CASSKGGDRGSYEQYV. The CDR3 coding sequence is TGTGCCAGCAGCAAAGGGGGGGACAGGGGATCCTACGAGCAGTACGTC.

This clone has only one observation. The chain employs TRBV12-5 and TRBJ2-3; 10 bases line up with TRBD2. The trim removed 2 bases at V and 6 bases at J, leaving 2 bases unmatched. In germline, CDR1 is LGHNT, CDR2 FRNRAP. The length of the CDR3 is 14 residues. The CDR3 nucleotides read TGTGCTAGTGGTTTGAGCGGGGGGGAGGATACGCAGTATTTT. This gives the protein CASGLSGGEDTQYF.

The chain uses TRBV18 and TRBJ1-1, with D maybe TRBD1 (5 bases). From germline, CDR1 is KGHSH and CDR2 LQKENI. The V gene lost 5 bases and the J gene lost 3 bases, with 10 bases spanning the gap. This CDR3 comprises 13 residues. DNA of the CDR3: TGTGCCAGCTCAGGGTCCAGGGACACTGAAGCTTTCTTT. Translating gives CASSGSRDTEAFF.

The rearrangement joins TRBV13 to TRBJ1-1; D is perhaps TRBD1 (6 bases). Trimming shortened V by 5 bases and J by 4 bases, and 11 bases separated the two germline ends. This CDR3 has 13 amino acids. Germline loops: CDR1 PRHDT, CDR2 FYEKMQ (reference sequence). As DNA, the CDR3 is TGTGCCAGCAGCCCTTTAGGGGGCACTGAAGCTTTCTTT. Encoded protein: CASSPLGGTEAFF.

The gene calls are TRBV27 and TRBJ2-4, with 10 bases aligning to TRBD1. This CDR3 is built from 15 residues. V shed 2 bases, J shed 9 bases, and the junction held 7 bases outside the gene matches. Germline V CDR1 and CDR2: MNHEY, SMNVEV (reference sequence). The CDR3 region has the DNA TGTGCCAGCAGTTTAATGACAGGGGGCTTGGGCATTCAGTACTTC. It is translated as CASSLMTGGLGIQYF.

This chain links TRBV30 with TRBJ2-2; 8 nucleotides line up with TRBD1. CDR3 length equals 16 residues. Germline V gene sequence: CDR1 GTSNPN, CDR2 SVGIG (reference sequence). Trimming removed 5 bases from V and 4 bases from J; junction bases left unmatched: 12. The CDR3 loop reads CAWAPRTGFSTGELFF. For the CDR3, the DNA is TGTGCCTGGGCCCCCCGGACAGGGTTTAGCACCGGGGAGCTGTTTTTT.

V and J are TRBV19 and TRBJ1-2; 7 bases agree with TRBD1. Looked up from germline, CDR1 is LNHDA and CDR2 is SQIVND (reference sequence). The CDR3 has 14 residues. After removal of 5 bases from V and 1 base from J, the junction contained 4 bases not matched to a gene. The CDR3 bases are TGTGCCAGTAGTTCGGGACAGTATAACTATGGCTACACCTTC. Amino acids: CASSSGQYNYGYTF.

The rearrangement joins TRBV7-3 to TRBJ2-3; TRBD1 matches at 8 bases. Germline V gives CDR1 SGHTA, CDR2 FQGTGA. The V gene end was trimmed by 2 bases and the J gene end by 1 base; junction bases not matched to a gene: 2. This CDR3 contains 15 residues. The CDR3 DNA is TGTGCCAGCAGCTTACAGGGGGCCCGCACAGATACGCAGTATTTT. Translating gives CASSLQGARTDTQYF.

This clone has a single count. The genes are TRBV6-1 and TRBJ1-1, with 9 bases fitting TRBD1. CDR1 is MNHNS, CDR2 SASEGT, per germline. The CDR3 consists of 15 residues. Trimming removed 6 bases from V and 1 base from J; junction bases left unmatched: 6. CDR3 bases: TGTGCCAGCAGCGCCGGGACAGGGAGGAACACTGAAGCTTTCTTT. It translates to CASSAGTGRNTEAFF.

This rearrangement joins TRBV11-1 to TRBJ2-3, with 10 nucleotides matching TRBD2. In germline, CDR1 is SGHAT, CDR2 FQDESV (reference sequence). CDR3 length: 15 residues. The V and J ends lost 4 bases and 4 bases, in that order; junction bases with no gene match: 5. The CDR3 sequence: CASSYSGRPSDTQYF. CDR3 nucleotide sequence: TGTGCCAGCAGCTATAGCGGGAGGCCCTCAGATACGCAGTATTTT.

The CDR3 DNA reads as TGTGCCAGCAGTTCGGACAGGGACTATGGCTACACCTTC. Translating gives CASSSDRDYGYTF. The gene calls are TRBV7-6 and TRBJ1-2; 8 bases fit TRBD1. Germline CDR1 and CDR2: SGHVS and FNYEAQ. Trimming took 6 bases from V and 3 from J; bases not matched to a gene: 3. CDR3 length equals 13 residues.

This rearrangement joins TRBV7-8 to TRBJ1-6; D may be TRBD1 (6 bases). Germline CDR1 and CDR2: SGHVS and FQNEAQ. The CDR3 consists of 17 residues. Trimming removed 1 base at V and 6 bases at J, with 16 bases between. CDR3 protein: CASSLEVRDTINSPLHF. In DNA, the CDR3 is TGTGCCAGCAGCTTAGAGGTCAGGGACACCATTAATTCACCCCTCCACTTT.

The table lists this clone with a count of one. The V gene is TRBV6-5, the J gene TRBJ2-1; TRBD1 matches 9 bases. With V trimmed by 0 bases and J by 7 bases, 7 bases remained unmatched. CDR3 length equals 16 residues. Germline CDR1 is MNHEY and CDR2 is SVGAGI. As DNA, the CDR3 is TGTGCCAGCAGTTACTCGGGGACAGGGATGAAAAATGAGCAGTTCTTC. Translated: CASSYSGTGMKNEQFF.